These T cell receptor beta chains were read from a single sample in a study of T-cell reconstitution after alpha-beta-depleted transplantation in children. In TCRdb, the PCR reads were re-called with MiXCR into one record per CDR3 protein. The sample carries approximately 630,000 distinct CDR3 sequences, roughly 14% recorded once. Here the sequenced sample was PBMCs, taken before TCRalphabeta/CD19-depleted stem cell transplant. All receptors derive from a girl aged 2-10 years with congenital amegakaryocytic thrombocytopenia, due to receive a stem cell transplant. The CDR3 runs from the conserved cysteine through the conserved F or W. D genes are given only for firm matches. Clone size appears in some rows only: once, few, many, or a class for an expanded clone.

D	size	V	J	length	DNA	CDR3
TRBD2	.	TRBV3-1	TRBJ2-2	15	TGTGCCAGCAGGGGGACTAGCGGGAGTGCCGGGGAGCTGTTTTTT	CASRGTSGSAGELFF
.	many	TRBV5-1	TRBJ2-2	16	TGCGCCAGCAGCTTTATGCGGACGGCGAACACCGGGGAGCTGTTTTTT	CASSFMRTANTGELFF
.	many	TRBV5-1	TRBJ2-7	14	TGCGCCAGCAGCTTCGGAGGTAATCTCTACGAGCAGTACTTC	CASSFGGNLYEQYF
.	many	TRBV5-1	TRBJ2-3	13	TGCGCCAGCAGCTTGCACAGCACAGATACGCAGTATTTT	CASSLHSTDTQYF
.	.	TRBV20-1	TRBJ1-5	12	TGCAGTGCTAGAGTGGGCAGTCAGCCCCAGCATTTT	CSARVGSQPQHF
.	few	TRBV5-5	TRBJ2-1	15	TGTGCCAGCAGCTTGATTGTCAGGGGACGGAATGAGCAGTTCTTC	CASSLIVRGRNEQFF
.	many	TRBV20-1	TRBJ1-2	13	TGCAGTGCCCTCCTTGGGGGTAACGATGGCTACACCTTC	CSALLGGNDGYTF
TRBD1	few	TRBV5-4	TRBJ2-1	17	TGTGCCAGCAGCTTGGGCGGGACAGGGGATTTTTACAATGAGCAGTTCTTC	CASSLGGTGDFYNEQFF
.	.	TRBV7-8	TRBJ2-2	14	TGTGCCAGCAACCCCGGGACAATCACCGGGGAGCTGTTTTTT	CASNPGTITGELFF
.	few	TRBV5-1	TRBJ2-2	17	TGCGCCAGCACCCGAATTCGTACGGAGGGGTTGGCCGGGGAGCTGTTTTTT	CASTRIRTEGLAGELFF
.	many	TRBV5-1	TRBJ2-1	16	TGCGCCAGCAGCCCCGGGGGGACAGTCTCTTACAATGAGCAGTTCTTC	CASSPGGTVSYNEQFF
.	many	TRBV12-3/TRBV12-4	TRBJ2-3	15	TGTGCCAGCAGTTTTAGCGACGGGAGCACAGATACGCAGTATTTT	CASSFSDGSTDTQYF
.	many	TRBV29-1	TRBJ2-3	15	TGCAGCGTTGTATGGGCCGTACTAAGCACAGATACGCAGTATTTT	CSVVWAVLSTDTQYF
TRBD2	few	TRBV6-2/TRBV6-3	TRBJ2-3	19	TGTGCCAGCAGTTATTCGTTTGTCCTAGCGGGAGTATTGGCGGATACGCAGTATTTT	CASSYSFVLAGVLADTQYF
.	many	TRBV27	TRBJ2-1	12	TGTGCCAGCAGCCAGAACTACAATGAGCAGTTCTTC	CASSQNYNEQFF
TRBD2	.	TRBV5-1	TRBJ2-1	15	TGCGCCAGCAGCTTGGGACTAGCGGGTCTCAATGAGCAGTTCTTC	CASSLGLAGLNEQFF
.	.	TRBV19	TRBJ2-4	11	TGTGCCAGTAGTTCACGGGGTATTCAGTACTTC	CASSSRGIQYF
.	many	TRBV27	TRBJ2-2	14	TGTGCCAGCAGTTCAGCAGGCGGTCCTGGGGAGCTGTTTTTT	CASSSAGGPGELFF
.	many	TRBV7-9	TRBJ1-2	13	TGTGCCAGCAGCATAGACAGAGACTATGGCTACACCTTC	CASSIDRDYGYTF
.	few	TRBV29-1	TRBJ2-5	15	TGCAGCGTTGAATTGCACGGGACCCTCCAAGAGACCCAGTACTTC	CSVELHGTLQETQYF
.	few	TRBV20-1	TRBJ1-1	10	TGCAGTGCTAGTTTTCCGGGGGGCCTCTTT	CSASFPGGLF
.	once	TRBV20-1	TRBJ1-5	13	TGCAGTGCTGAGACGGGTAACAATCAGCCCCAGCATTTT	CSAETGNNQPQHF
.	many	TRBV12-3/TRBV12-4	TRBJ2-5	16	TGTGCCAGCAGCCTCCTAAGGCAAGCGGGTTCAGAGACCCAGTACTTC	CASSLLRQAGSETQYF
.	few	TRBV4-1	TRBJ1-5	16	TGCGCCAGCAGCCCTCGGGGTCCCACATCCAATCAGCCCCAGCATTTT	CASSPRGPTSNQPQHF
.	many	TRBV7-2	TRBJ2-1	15	TGTGCCAGCAGCCGTAATACCGGATCCAACAATGAGCAGTTCTTC	CASSRNTGSNNEQFF
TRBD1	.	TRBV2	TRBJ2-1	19	TGTGCCAGCAGACAACTATATGGACAGGGACGAGATACCTACAATGAGCAGTTCTTC	CASRQLYGQGRDTYNEQFF
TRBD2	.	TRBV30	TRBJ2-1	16	TGTGCCTGGAGTGGAGTGGGGGCTAGCGGGAGTAGTGAGCAGTTCTTC	CAWSGVGASGSSEQFF
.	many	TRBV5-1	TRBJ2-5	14	TGCGCCAGCAGCTTGCGTGACTACCAAGAGACCCAGTACTTC	CASSLRDYQETQYF
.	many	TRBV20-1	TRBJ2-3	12	TGCAGTGCTAGTTTGAGCACAGATACGCAGTATTTT	CSASLSTDTQYF
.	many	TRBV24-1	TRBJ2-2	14	TGTGCCACCAGTGAATGGACACCCGGCGGGGAGCTGTTTTTT	CATSEWTPGGELFF
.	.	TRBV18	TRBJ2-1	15	TGTGCCAGCTCAACTACAGCCGGCTCCTACAATGAGCAGTTCTTC	CASSTTAGSYNEQFF
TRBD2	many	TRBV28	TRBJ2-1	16	TGTGCCAGCAGTTTATGGGGGGCTAGCGGGGGCAATGAGCAGTTCTTC	CASSLWGASGGNEQFF
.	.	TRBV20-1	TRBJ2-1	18	TGCAGTGCTAGAAAAGTTCGTCTACCCCTCAGAGATGAGCAGCCCTTTTTCTTC	CSARKVRLPLRDEQPFFF
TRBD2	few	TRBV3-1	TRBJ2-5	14	TGTGCCAGCAGCCTGGCGGGAGGGCGAGGGACCCAGTACTTC	CASSLAGGRGTQYF
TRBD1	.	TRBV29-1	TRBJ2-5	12	TGCAGCGTAACAGGGGAAGTAGGGACCCAGTACTTC	CSVTGEVGTQYF
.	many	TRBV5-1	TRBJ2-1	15	.	CASSFRGRVVDEQFF
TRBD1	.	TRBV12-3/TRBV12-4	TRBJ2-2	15	TGTGCCAGCAGTGCCGGGACAGGGGAGACCGGGGAGCTGTTTTTT	CASSAGTGETGELFF
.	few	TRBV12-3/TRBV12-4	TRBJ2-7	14	TGTGCCAGCAGTTTAACCCTCCGAAGCTACGAGCAGTACTTC	CASSLTLRSYEQYF
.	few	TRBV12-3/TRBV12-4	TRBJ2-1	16	TGTGCCAGCAGTTTGCGTGGGAGCTTATCTTACAATGAGCAGTTCTTC	CASSLRGSLSYNEQFF
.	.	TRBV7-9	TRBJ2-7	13	TGTGCCAGCAGCCGAATACAGGGTAGCGAGCAGTACTTC	CASSRIQGSEQYF
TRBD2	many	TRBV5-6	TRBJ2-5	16	TGTGCCAGCAGCCTTCGACTAGCGGGAGACCGGGAGACCCAGTACTTC	CASSLRLAGDRETQYF
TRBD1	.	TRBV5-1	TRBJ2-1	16	TGCGCCAGCAGCTCTCCAGGGGGCGTCTCCTACAATGAGCAGTTCTTC	CASSSPGGVSYNEQFF
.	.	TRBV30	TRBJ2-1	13	TGTGCCTTCCGCGGGGTGAGTTTCGGTGAGCAGTTCTTC	CAFRGVSFGEQFF
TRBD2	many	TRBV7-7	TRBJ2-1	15	TGTGCCAGCAGCTTCATGGTAGCGGGAGGGAATGAGCAGTTCTTC	CASSFMVAGGNEQFF
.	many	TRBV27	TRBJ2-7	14	TGTGCCAGCAGTCAGGTGGCATACGGACCCGAGCAGTACTTC	CASSQVAYGPEQYF
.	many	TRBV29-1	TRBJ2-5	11	TGCAGCGTGAACTCTGCGGAGACCCAGTACTTC	CSVNSAETQYF
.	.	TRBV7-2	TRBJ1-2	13	TGTGCCAGCAGCTTAGCCAGAAGCCATGGCTACACCTTC	CASSLARSHGYTF
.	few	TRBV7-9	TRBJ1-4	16	TGTGCCAGCAGCTCCTTACCCCGGACGGCGAATGAAAAACTGTTTTTT	CASSSLPRTANEKLFF
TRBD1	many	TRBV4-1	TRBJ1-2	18	TGCGCCAGCAGCCTTCAAAAGGACAGGGGGCGCGCTAACTATGGCTACACCTTC	CASSLQKDRGRANYGYTF
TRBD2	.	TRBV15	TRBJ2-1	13	TGTGCCACCAGCCGCACTAGCGTCAATGAGCAGTTCTTC	CATSRTSVNEQFF
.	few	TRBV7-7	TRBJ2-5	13	TGTGCCAGCAGCCGATGGATAACGGAGACCCAGTACTTC	CASSRWITETQYF
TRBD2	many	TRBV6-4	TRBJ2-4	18	TGTGCCAGCAACCCCGAGGGAAGCGGGAGAACGACCAAAAACATTCAGTACTTC	CASNPEGSGRTTKNIQYF
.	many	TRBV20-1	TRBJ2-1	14	TGCAGTGCAACCGACGGGAGCTCCTACAATGAGCAGTTCTTC	CSATDGSSYNEQFF
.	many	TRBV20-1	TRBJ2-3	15	TGCAGTGCTAGACGCCAGGACTTCATCACAGATACGCAGTATTTT	CSARRQDFITDTQYF
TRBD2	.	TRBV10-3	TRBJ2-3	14	TGTGCCATCAGTGAGTCGAGCGGGGAGGATACGCAGTATTTT	CAISESSGEDTQYF
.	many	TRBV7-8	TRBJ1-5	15	TGTGCCAGCAGCTTAGAAGCAGGTAGCAATCAGCCCCAGCATTTT	CASSLEAGSNQPQHF
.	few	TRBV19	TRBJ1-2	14	TGTGCCAGACTAATGGTGCGGGCGAACTATGGCTACACCTTC	CARLMVRANYGYTF